This record looks at one T cell receptor (beta chain) sequence and its context. This clone was detected only once. Its antigen target is currently unknown. No base quality values were provided; no much bigger clone lies one nucleotide off. TCRbeta CDR3 regions were amplified from genomic DNA by means of the immunoSEQ Assay, a bias-controlled multiplex PCR. On the authors' methods: The number of nucleated cells in each sample was estimated by amplification of reference gene primers within the assay. To quantify the absolute abundance of each unique TCRbeta CDR3 rearrangement, sequence reads were collapsed and filtered. For each sample, productive Simpson clonality was calculated by taking the square root of Simpson's diversity index across productive rearrangements. TCRdb stores this immuneACCESS table with in-frame sequences only. Part of the clones is absent; in the studies checked, under half of the shortfall reflects unresolved V genes, and no reason is known for the rest. That table is the source of V, J and clone size, and D and trimming were worked out from the DNA. For this sample the table gives fewer than 350,000 clones, of which 75% to 90% were detected only once. The leading ten clones occupy around 2.1% of the sample.

Another Seattle source contributed samples from volunteer blood donors who had recovered from COVID-19. Whole blood was collected in K2EDTA tubes by collaborating institutions according to the institutions' own protocols. For TCRbeta analysis, collaborators shipped samples in one of three forms: frozen whole blood, isolated PBMCs, or DNA extracted from either of those sample types. The entry originates in a study of blood T cell repertoires in COVID-19 (dated by TCRdb to 2020 to 2021). For the wider study: The collaborator samples originated in the United States, Italy and Spain and spanned the acute and convalescent phases of COVID-19. The samples were drawn from two sources: the first 160 participants of the ongoing ImmuneRACE study, and some 1,300 subjects contributed by 6 global collaborators. Nearly every sample came with metadata listing a de-identified subject ID, COVID-19 status, age in years and sex. The prospective study material was composed of cDNA or gDNA derived from T cells, B-cell-depleted T cells, or PBMCs. Deeply sampled blood TCRbeta repertoires from subjects exposed to, actively infected with, or recovered from COVID-19 were included in the dataset. Where HLA class I and class II types were available, the types were taken from metadata supplied by the sample provider, not from assay-based typing. The repertoires were made available in a free public database intended to serve as a resource for research on the immune response to SARS-CoV-2.

Overall study outcomes, separate from this receptor: The amount of clinical and demographic metadata varied by source and participant and was provided uncurated.

V and J are truncated by 0 bases and 7 bases respectively, leaving an intervening sequence of 16 bases. In the germline V gene (reference sequence), CDR1 corresponds to GTSNPN and CDR2 to SVGIG. Spanning cysteine to phenylalanine, the CDR3 consists of 14 amino acids. Only the CDR3 portion is preserved as DNA: 42 bases, with reading frame beginning at the first base. The specimen was peripheral blood. The receptor was derived from a woman aged 25 to 39 who had recovered from COVID-19. This receptor chain uses TRBV30 and TRBJ2-7; no D gene call is confident. The DNA sequence follows: TGTGCCTGGAGTGTAATGGCAGGCCTTGATGAGCAGTACTTC. This sequence encodes CAWSVMAGLDEQYF. Extended through the reference TRBV30 and TRBJ2-7 proteins, this CDR3 yields the full variable domain: SQTIHQWPATLVQPVGSPLSLECTVEGTSNPNLYWYRQAAGRGLQLLFYSVGIGQISSEVPQNLSASRPQDRQFILSSKKLLLSDSGFYLCAWSVMAGLDEQYFGPGTRLTVT.